The 4 T cell receptor beta chains reported below all come from one sample, sequenced in a study of blood T cell repertoires in COVID-19. Measured with immunoSEQ multiplex PCR; TCRdb has only the in-frame clones, and not every one. The profile shows tens of thousands of clones, about nine tenths of them singletons. The sequencing input was peripheral blood. These receptor sequences come from a human donor in a cohort sampled during active COVID-19.

The J gene is TRBJ2-7, the V gene TRBV5-8; D possibly corresponds to TRBD2 (5 bases). The V gene lost 4 bases and the J gene lost 2 bases, with 13 bases spanning the gap. The CDR3 covers 14 residues. CDR1 is SGHTS, CDR2 YDEGEE, per germline. In DNA form, the CDR3 reads TGTGCCAGCAGCCTCCGACCGACTACCTACGAGCAGTACTTC. It codes for CASSLRPTTYEQYF.

The V call is TRBV27, the J call TRBJ2-7; D might be TRBD1 (5 bases). V lost 3 bases and J lost 3, with 9 bases in between. The CDR3 extends over 13 amino acids. Germline CDR1 and CDR2: MNHEY and SMNVEV (reference sequence). CDR3 protein: CASSLGPNYEQYF. The CDR3 DNA reads TGTGCCAGCAGTTTGGGGCCGAACTACGAGCAGTACTTC.

This clone turned up a few times. Relative to the germline gene, one junction end is altered; a read error may explain this. DNA of the CDR3: TGTGCCAGCAGTCCGACCAGGGTTCTCCGCCACTTC. Protein product: CASSPTRVLRHF. V is TRBV6-2 or TRBV6-3 and J is TRBJ2-7; TRBD1 might be the D (5 bases). The CDR3 consists of 12 residues. The germline V gene has CDR1 MNHEY and CDR2 SVGEGT.

The gene calls are TRBV12-3 or TRBV12-4 and TRBJ1-5; no clear D. V lost 10 bases, J lost 2 bases, and 9 bases lay in between. The CDR3 loop spans 12 amino acids. CDR3 bases: TGTGCCACCACCCGGGGCAATCAGCCCCAGCATTTT. Protein: CATTRGNQPQHF.